The T cell receptor beta chain under discussion was sequenced for a study of cytomegalovirus exposure and HLA in healthy donors. Study at large: Early release data held 85 million or so unique TCRs from HLA-typed donors.

Germline V gene lookup returns CDR1 LNHDA and CDR2 SQIVND (reference sequence). This CDR3 region has 15 residues. J lost 1 base, V lost 5 bases, and 7 bases had no gene match. PCR was performed using 60 Vbeta and 13 Jbeta primers. Clones were read by immunoSEQ multiplex PCR, and TCRdb kept only the in-frame ones, dropping some. The sample records about 130,000 clones, around 78% being singletons. The sequence was obtained from a middle-aged man in good health and CMV-seronegative. The sample taken for sequencing was PBMCs. V usage is TRBV19 and J usage is TRBJ1-2; 7 nucleotides align to TRBD1. CDR3 sequence reads: CASSVRDRLNYGYTF. The CDR3 DNA reads TGTGCCAGTAGTGTCCGGGACAGACTTAACTATGGCTACACCTTC.